These T cell receptor beta chains were read from a single sample in a study of control samples from healthy donors and cancer patients. Clones were read by immunoSEQ multiplex PCR, and TCRdb kept only the in-frame ones, dropping some. Of tens of thousands of clones listed, approximately 91% were seen once; the top ten hold approximately 7%. The sample taken for sequencing was blood. These receptors all stem from a man in his forties or fifties in good health. CDR3s include the opening cysteine and the closing phenylalanine or tryptophan. The order of the fields is clone size, J gene, V gene, D gene, CDR3 DNA, CDR3 protein. A D gene is named only where the DNA matches it firmly. Size tells how often a clone was seen (once, few, many) or the class of an expanded clone, and some rows leave it out.

.	TRBJ1-2	TRBV11-2	.	TGTGCCAGCAGCTTAGAAGAATGGGGGGGCGTCTCTGGCTACACCTTC	CASSLEEWGGVSGYTF
.	TRBJ1-2	TRBV12-5	TRBD1	TGTGCTAGTGGTTCCCCGTGGACAGGGAGGGACTATGGCTACACCTTC	CASGSPWTGRDYGYTF
once	TRBJ1-2	TRBV5-1	TRBD1	TGCGCCAGCAGCTGGACAGGGAATGGCTACACCTTC	CASSWTGNGYTF
once	TRBJ1-5	TRBV6-6	.	TGTGCCAGCAGTTACTCGGCAAGGGATCAGCCCCAGCATTTT	CASSYSARDQPQHF
once	TRBJ1-4	TRBV5-1	.	TGCGCCAGCAGCTCGACCGGGACTCAAAATGAAAAACTGTTTTTT	CASSSTGTQNEKLFF
.	TRBJ2-3	TRBV11-2	.	TGTGCCAGCAGTTTGAGGGGGGGCGGAGCAGATACGCAGTATTTT	CASSLRGGGADTQYF
.	TRBJ1-2	TRBV2	.	TGTGCCAGCGGCGTTGGCTACACCTTC	CASGVGYTF
few	TRBJ2-1	TRBV2	TRBD1	TGTGCCAGCAGGGGGGGGACAGGGGTCTCAAATGAGCAGTTCTTC	CASRGGTGVSNEQFF
.	TRBJ1-5	TRBV7-8	TRBD1	TGTGCCAGCAGCCTACGCCCGGGACAGGGTGGGAATCAGCCCCAGCATTTT	CASSLRPGQGGNQPQHF
.	TRBJ2-5	TRBV5-1	.	TGCGCCAGCAGCTTGGCCAGGGGCAGAAACGAAGAGACCCAGTACTTC	CASSLARGRNEETQYF
.	TRBJ2-1	TRBV30	.	TGTGCCTGGACTGACCAGGAAAAGCTCATCAATGAGCAGTTCTTC	CAWTDQEKLINEQFF
.	TRBJ1-2	TRBV11-2	TRBD1	TGTGCCAGCAGCCTTCGTCGGGACAGGGGTGGGGGCTACACCTTC	CASSLRRDRGGGYTF
.	TRBJ2-2	TRBV6-5	TRBD2	TGTGCCAGCAGTTACTCGACTAGCGGGGGAGGCGGGGAGCTGTTTTTT	CASSYSTSGGGGELFF
.	TRBJ2-4	TRBV9	TRBD2	TGTGCCAGCAGCGGCGGGGGGGCCAAAAACATTCAGTACTTC	CASSGGGAKNIQYF
.	TRBJ1-2	TRBV12-3/TRBV12-4	TRBD1	TGTGCCAGCAGGTCGGGACAGAATTATGGCTACACCTTC	CASRSGQNYGYTF
.	TRBJ2-5	TRBV7-9	TRBD2	TGTGCCAGCAGCAAGAGCGGGAGTCAAGAGACCCAGTACTTC	CASSKSGSQETQYF
.	TRBJ2-6	TRBV7-9	TRBD1	TGTGCCAGCAGCTTAGCGGGACAGCCTAGCTCTGGGGCCAACGTCCTGACTTTC	CASSLAGQPSSGANVLTF
.	TRBJ1-3	TRBV5-5	.	TGTGCCAGCAGCGCGGGACCGTGGAATGCCACCATATATTTT	CASSAGPWNATIYF
.	TRBJ2-7	TRBV13	TRBD2	TGTGCCAGCTCTATAGGGCTAGCGGGGGGGCCGTCCTACGAGCAGTACTTC	CASSIGLAGGPSYEQYF
.	TRBJ1-1	TRBV3-1/TRBV3-2	.	TGTGCCAGCAGCGGGACTGCGAACACTGAAGCTTTCTTT	CASSGTANTEAFF
once	TRBJ2-2	TRBV5-1	.	TGCGCCAGCAGCTTGTTCGCCAGGGCGACCACCGGGGAGCTGTTTTTT	CASSLFARATTGELFF
.	TRBJ2-7	TRBV7-3	.	TGTGCCAGCAGCCCTCCCGGACAGCCTTACGAGCAGTACTTC	CASSPPGQPYEQYF
.	TRBJ2-7	TRBV2	.	TGTGCCAGCAGTGAAGCCCCAGGTGCACGAGAGCAGTACTTC	CASSEAPGAREQYF
.	TRBJ2-3	TRBV6-5	.	TGTGCCAGCACCCTATTACAGGGAGGTACGCAGTATTTT	CASTLLQGGTQYF
.	TRBJ1-1	TRBV7-2	TRBD1	TGTGCCAGCAGCCGCCTTCTTCGGACAGGGCGGTATGAAGCTTTCTTT	CASSRLLRTGRYEAFF
.	TRBJ1-1	TRBV30	.	TGTGCCTGGAGTAGAATGGTAGGAAACACTGAAGCTTTCTTT	CAWSRMVGNTEAFF
.	TRBJ2-3	TRBV3-1/TRBV3-2	TRBD2	TGTGCCAGCAGCCGAGTCTATGGAGCGGGGGGACTCCCCCCTACGCAGTATTTT	CASSRVYGAGGLPPTQYF
.	TRBJ2-5	TRBV5-1	.	TGCGCCAGCTCCTTGGCTGGGGGGCCTCAAGAGACCCAGTACTTC	CASSLAGGPQETQYF
few	TRBJ1-2	TRBV12-3/TRBV12-4	.	TGTGCCAGCAGTTTCGGGGGAGGCCATGGCTACACCTTC	CASSFGGGHGYTF
.	TRBJ2-7	TRBV6-5	.	TGTGCCAGCAGAACGGACAAGGGCAACTTCTACGAGCAGTACTTC	CASRTDKGNFYEQYF
.	TRBJ1-5	TRBV2	.	TGTGCCAGCAGTGATTTGGCTCGGTTCGGGGATCTAGGCACCCAGGAACAGCCCCAGCATTTT	CASSDLARFGDLGTQEQPQHF
few	TRBJ2-7	TRBV18	.	TGTGCCAGCCTCCAGACGAGGGGAGGCGGCGAGCAGTACTTC	CASLQTRGGGEQYF
few	TRBJ2-2	TRBV6-5	.	TGTGCCAGCGAGTCGATCACCGGGGAGCTGTTTTTT	CASESITGELFF
.	TRBJ2-1	TRBV12-3/TRBV12-4	.	TGTGCCAGCATCCTGGGGGGCAATGAGCAGTTCTTC	CASILGGNEQFF
.	TRBJ1-6	TRBV5-6	.	TGTGCCAGCAGCTTCTTGACGAGCTCCTATAATTCACCCCTCCACTTT	CASSFLTSSYNSPLHF
.	TRBJ2-1	TRBV2	.	TGTGCCAGCAACTGGGTTCGGGGGCCAGGCTACAATGAGCAGTTCTTC	CASNWVRGPGYNEQFF
few	TRBJ1-1	TRBV2	TRBD1	TGTGCCAGCAGACTCGGGACAGTGAACACTGAAGCTTTCTTT	CASRLGTVNTEAFF
.	TRBJ1-1	TRBV27	.	TGTGCCAGCAGTTTATCACAGGCGCCGGGCACTGAAGCTTTCTTT	CASSLSQAPGTEAFF
once	TRBJ1-2	TRBV4-2	.	TGTGCCAGCAGCTTTCTGGCGGTCCAGGGGAACTACACCTTC	CASSFLAVQGNYTF
.	TRBJ2-7	TRBV11-2	.	TGTGCCAGCAGCTTAGAGGAAGACAGAGGCTCCTACGAGCAGTACTTC	CASSLEEDRGSYEQYF
.	TRBJ1-4	TRBV4-1	TRBD1	TGCGCCAGCAGCCAAGGGCGACAGGGTCTGGGGGAAAAACTGTTTTTT	CASSQGRQGLGEKLFF
.	TRBJ2-2	TRBV7-2	.	TGTGCCAGCAGCTTCACGAACCCTAGCTCCACCGGGGAGCTGTTTTTT	CASSFTNPSSTGELFF
.	TRBJ1-2	TRBV2	.	TGTGCCAGCAGTGAAGAGATGGACTATGGCTACACCTTC	CASSEEMDYGYTF
.	TRBJ1-2	TRBV11-2	.	TGTGCCAGCAGCCGGGATTCCAACTATGGCTACACCTTC	CASSRDSNYGYTF
.	TRBJ2-7	TRBV2	.	TGTGCCAGCAGTGATGGGCTTAACTGGGAGCAGTACTTC	CASSDGLNWEQYF
.	TRBJ1-3	TRBV14	.	TGTGCCAGCAGCCAATTCAGGGACTCTGGAAACACCATATATTTT	CASSQFRDSGNTIYF
.	TRBJ1-6	TRBV5-1	.	TGCGCCAGCAGCGGTACAGGACCCCTCCACTTT	CASSGTGPLHF
.	TRBJ2-1	TRBV10-2	TRBD2	TGCGCCAGCAGGGTGGCGGGGGGAAACAATGAGCAGTTCTTC	CASRVAGGNNEQFF
.	TRBJ1-1	TRBV7-9	.	TGTGCCAGCAGCTTAAGGGCCGGCGAGAACACTGAAGCTTTCTTT	CASSLRAGENTEAFF
.	TRBJ1-5	TRBV2	.	TGTGCCAGCAGTGGGGGTGGAGGGCTTTTCGGCAATCAGCCCCAGCATTTT	CASSGGGGLFGNQPQHF
once	TRBJ1-6	TRBV5-1	TRBD1	TGCGCCAGCAGCCGGTCAGGGGGCGATAATTCACCCCTCCACTTT	CASSRSGGDNSPLHF